This TCR beta chain was obtained from a study of blood T cells in healthy people across ages. Study-level results: When set beside aged donors, long-lived donors presented more naive CD4+ cells and higher diversity.

With each sample, at least 5 micrograms of total RNA were extracted. Germline V gene data show CDR1 as SGDLS and CDR2 as YYNGEE. The CDR3 is made up of 14 amino acids. Trimming took 0 bases from V and 4 from J, leaving 8 bases between them. As regards this clonotype: Its antigen is currently unknown.

A J-beta primer mix and a sample-barcoded 5' primer were used in a second PCR of about 6 to 12 cycles. Every molecule of cDNA carried a tag from a template-switch adaptor with 12 random nucleotides. TCRdb re-analysed the 5' RACE reads in MiXCR, keeping a single row per CDR3 protein. In the table there are approximately 1,700,000 distinct CDR3 sequences, 35% to 50% of which are singletons. The sequenced sample was blood. The receptor comes from a human donor in good health. The chain is built from TRBV9 and TRBJ1-5, with TRBD1 as a possible D gene (5 bases). The CDR3 is CASSVEAGNQPQHF. The DNA for the CDR3 is TGTGCCAGCAGCGTAGAAGCAGGGAATCAGCCCCAGCATTTT.